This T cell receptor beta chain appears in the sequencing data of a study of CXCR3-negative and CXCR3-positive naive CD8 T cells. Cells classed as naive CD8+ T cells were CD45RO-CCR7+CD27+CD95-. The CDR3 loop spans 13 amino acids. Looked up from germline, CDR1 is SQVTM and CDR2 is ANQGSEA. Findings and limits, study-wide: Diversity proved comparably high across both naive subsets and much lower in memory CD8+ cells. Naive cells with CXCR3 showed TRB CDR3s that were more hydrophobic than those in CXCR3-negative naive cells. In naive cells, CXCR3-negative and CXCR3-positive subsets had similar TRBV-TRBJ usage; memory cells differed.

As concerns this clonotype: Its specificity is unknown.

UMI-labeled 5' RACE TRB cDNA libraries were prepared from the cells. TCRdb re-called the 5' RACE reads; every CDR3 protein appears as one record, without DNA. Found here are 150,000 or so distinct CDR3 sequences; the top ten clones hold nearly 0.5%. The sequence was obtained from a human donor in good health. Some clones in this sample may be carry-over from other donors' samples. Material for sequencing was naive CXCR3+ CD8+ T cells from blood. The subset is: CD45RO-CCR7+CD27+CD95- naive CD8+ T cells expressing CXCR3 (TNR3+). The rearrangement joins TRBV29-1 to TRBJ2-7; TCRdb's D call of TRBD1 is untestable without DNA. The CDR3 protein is CSVPGQFPNEQYF.